This T cell receptor beta chain stems from a study of response to subunit inactivated influenza vaccine. TCRdb ran MiXCR on the RT-PCR reads and lists one entry per CDR3 protein. The sample includes roughly 460,000 distinct CDR3 sequences, approximately 11% of them seen just once. Study-wide results and caveats: Authors suggested seasonal influenza vaccinations each recruit few new T cells.

About this clonotype itself: Its antigen is not known.

The TCR comes from a man between 45 and 60 years old who received an inactivated influenza vaccine. The sample in question was PBMCs from blood, obtained more than 35 days after vaccination.

CDR3 DNA sequence: TGTGCCAGCAGCGTAGGAGGGACGAGCTCCTACAATGAGCAGTTCTTC. Translating gives CASSVGGTSSYNEQFF. The chain carries TRBV9 and TRBJ2-1, with D perhaps assigned TRBD1 or TRBD2 (5 bases each). The V end was cut by 0 bases, the J end by 0 bases, with 10 bases between. The germline V gene encodes CDR1 SGDLS and CDR2 YYNGEE. The CDR3 has 16 amino acids.